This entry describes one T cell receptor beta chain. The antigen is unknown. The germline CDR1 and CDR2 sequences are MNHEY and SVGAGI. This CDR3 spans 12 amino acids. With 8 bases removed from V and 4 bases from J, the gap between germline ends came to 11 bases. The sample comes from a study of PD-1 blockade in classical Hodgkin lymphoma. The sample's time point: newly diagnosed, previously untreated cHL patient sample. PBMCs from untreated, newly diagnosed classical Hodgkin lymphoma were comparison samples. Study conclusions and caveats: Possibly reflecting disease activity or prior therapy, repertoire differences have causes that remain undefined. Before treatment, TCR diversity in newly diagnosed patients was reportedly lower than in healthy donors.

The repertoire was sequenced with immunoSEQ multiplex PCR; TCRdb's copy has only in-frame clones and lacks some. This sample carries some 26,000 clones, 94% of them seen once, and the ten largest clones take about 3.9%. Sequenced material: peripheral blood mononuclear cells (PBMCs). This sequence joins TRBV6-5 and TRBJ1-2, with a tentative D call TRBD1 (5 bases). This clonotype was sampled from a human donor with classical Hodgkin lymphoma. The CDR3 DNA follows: TGTGCCAGCCAGACAGAGACCTATGGCTACACCTTC. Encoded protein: CASQTETYGYTF.